The 14 T cell receptor beta chains in this list originate from one sample, sequenced in a study of T-cell reconstitution after alpha-beta-depleted transplantation in children. These receptors' targets are unknown. Overall study findings and caveats: Hyperexpanded clones declined; after one year, newly produced T cells mostly supplied diversity.

The library targeted TCRbeta and was prepared with unique molecular identifiers. TCRdb fed the PCR reads into MiXCR, producing one record per CDR3 protein. In the table there are 250,000 to 300,000 distinct CDR3 sequences, nearly 8% of which are singletons. Specimen: peripheral blood, collected 360 days after TCRalphabeta/CD19-depleted stem cell transplant. The receptors derive from a female patient aged 2-15 years who had a stem cell transplant for Fanconi anemia, so the T cells may come from the graft donor.

The rearrangement joins TRBV19 to TRBJ2-3; D not resolved. The V gene's germline CDR1 is LNHDA and CDR2 SQIVND (reference sequence). The CDR3 loop spans 15 amino acids. The V and J ends lost 10 bases and 2 bases respectively, with 19 bases between them. CDR3 sequence reads: CATSDRTIFTDTQYF. CDR3 nucleotides: TGTGCCACATCGGACCGTACGATCTTCACAGATACGCAGTATTTT.

Many counts were recorded for this clonotype. The gene calls are TRBV29-1 and TRBJ2-5; TRBD2 matches at 9 bases. Germline V gene lookup returns CDR1 SQVTM and CDR2 ANQGSEA. V gave up 3 bases and J gave up 4 bases; unmatched junction bases: 6. The CDR3 loop spans 14 amino acids. For the CDR3, the DNA is TGCAGCGTTGAGATGGGACTAGCCGGAGAGACCCAGTACTTC. Translation: CSVEMGLAGETQYF.

This clonotype has a count of ten or more. The rearrangement uses TRBV24-1 and TRBJ1-1; 7 bases fit TRBD1. With V trimmed by 5 bases and J by 3 bases, 2 bases remained unmatched. The germline CDR1 and CDR2 sequences are KGHDR and SFDVKD. This CDR3 is 13 amino acids long. The CDR3 coding sequence is TGTGCCACCAGTGGGGACAGTTACACTGAAGCTTTCTTT. The encoded protein is CATSGDSYTEAFF.

This clonotype occurred a few times. The chain joins TRBV11-2 to TRBJ2-5; TRBD1 is a possible D gene (5 bases). Trimming cost V 5 bases and J 10 bases, with 14 bases left between them. The germline gives CDR1 SGHAT, CDR2 FQNNGV. The CDR3 loop spans 12 amino acids. CDR3: CASSPGNRGQYF. For the CDR3, the DNA is TGTGCCAGCAGCCCAGGGAACCGTGGCCAGTACTTC.

The genes are TRBV6-1 and TRBJ2-3; perhaps TRBD2 as D (5 bases). Per germline, CDR1 MNHNS and CDR2 SASEGT. V was trimmed by 6 bases and J by 6 bases, leaving 13 bases between them. The CDR3 runs to 13 residues. For the CDR3, the DNA is TGTGCCAGCAGCAGAGGGCGCGTGGATACGCAGTATTTT. As protein: CASSRGRVDTQYF.

The rearrangement links TRBV11-1 to TRBJ2-5; D possibly corresponds to TRBD2 (6 bases). CDR1 is SGHAT and CDR2 is FQDESV in the germline V gene (reference sequence). V lost 5 bases and J 5 bases, leaving 27 bases between the germline ends. The CDR3 loop spans 18 amino acids. CDR3 sequence reads: CASSKYTFFGGDGETQYF. CDR3 nucleotide sequence: TGTGCCAGCAGCAAGTATACATTTTTTGGAGGGGACGGGGAGACCCAGTACTTC.

This clonotype was recorded many times. The chain combines TRBV7-2 with TRBJ1-3; maybe TRBD1 (6 bases). Trimming left V 5 bases short and J 4 bases short, with 9 bases between. Looked up from germline, CDR1 is SGHTA and CDR2 is FQGNSA. This CDR3 comprises 13 residues. CDR3 sequence (DNA): TGTGCCAGCAGCCAAGGACAGGGAAACACCATATATTTT. It specifies CASSQGQGNTIYF.

This clonotype came up a few times. The V and J genes are TRBV20-1 and TRBJ2-3; 9 bases agree with TRBD1. CDR1 and CDR2 from the germline V gene are DFQATT and SNEGSKA (reference sequence). CDR3 length equals 12 residues. Written as DNA, the CDR3 is TGCAGCGCCGGGACAGGGTCAGATACGCAGTATTTT. Protein sequence: CSAGTGSDTQYF.

V usage is TRBV4-1 and J usage is TRBJ2-1; D is unclear. V lost 0 bases and J lost 4, with 7 bases in between. Germline CDR1 reads MGHRA; CDR2 reads YSYEKL. There are 14 residues in the CDR3. CDR3 nucleotide sequence: TGCGCCAGCAGCCAAGAAAGAGCTTACAATGAGCAGTTCTTC. Its translation: CASSQERAYNEQFF.

This clonotype has more than one count but fewer than ten. This chain uses TRBV11-2 with TRBJ1-4; weak D call: TRBD1 (6 bases). This CDR3 has 14 residues. Trimming pared 6 bases from V and 7 bases from J, leaving 15 bases between. Germline V lookup: CDR1 SGHAT, CDR2 FQNNGV. As DNA, the CDR3 is TGTGCCAGCAGTCTAAGGGGGTACGGTGAAAAACTGTTTTTT. Translation gives CASSLRGYGEKLFF.

There are a few counts of this clonotype. The V gene is TRBV3-1, the J gene TRBJ2-7; D is ambiguous. This CDR3 comprises 12 residues. The germline V and J ends were trimmed by 2 bases and 1 base, with 3 bases remaining between them. The germline gives CDR1 LGHDT, CDR2 YNNKEL (reference sequence). CDR3: CASSQRSYEQYF. In DNA, the CDR3 is TGTGCCAGCAGCCAAAGATCCTACGAGCAGTACTTC.

V is TRBV29-1 and J is TRBJ2-1; D not resolved. Germline V gives CDR1 SQVTM, CDR2 ANQGSEA. This CDR3 spans 12 amino acids. The V gene lost 4 bases and the J gene lost 10 bases, with 14 bases spanning the gap. DNA for the CDR3: TGCAGCGTTGGGACGTCCCTTTGGGAGCAGTTCTTC. It codes for CSVGTSLWEQFF.

This clonotype was seen a few times. V and J are TRBV9 and TRBJ1-1; D remains unclear. V gave up 4 bases and J gave up 5 bases, with 12 bases separating them. The CDR3 covers 13 residues. Germline values: CDR1 SGDLS, CDR2 YYNGEE. The CDR3 here is CASSSGPGTEAFF. In DNA, the CDR3 is TGTGCCAGCAGCAGCGGCCCGGGGACTGAAGCTTTCTTT.

V and J are TRBV5-1 and TRBJ1-1; no reliable D call. The V gene lost 2 bases and the J gene lost 6 bases, with 11 bases spanning the gap. CDR1 and CDR2 from the germline V gene are SGHRS and YFSETQ. This CDR3 has 13 amino acids. CDR3 nucleotide sequence: TGCGCCAGCAGCTTTAGGGTGGGCGCTGAAGCTTTCTTT. Its protein product is CASSFRVGAEAFF.